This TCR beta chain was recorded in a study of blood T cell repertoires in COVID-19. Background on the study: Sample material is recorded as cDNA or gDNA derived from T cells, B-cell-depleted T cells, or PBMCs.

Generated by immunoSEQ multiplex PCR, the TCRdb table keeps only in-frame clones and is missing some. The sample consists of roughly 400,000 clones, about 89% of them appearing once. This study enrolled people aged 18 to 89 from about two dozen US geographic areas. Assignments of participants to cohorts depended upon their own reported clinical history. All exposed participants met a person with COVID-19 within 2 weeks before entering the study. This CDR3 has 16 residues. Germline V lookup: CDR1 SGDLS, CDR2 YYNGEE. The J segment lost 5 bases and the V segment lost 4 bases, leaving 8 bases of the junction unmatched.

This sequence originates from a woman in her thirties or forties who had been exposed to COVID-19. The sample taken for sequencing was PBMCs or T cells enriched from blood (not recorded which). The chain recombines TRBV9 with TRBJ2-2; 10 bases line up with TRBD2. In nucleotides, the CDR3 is TGTGCCAGCAGCAGCCTAGCGGGGGCCGTGACCGGGGAGCTGTTTTTT. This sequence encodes CASSSLAGAVTGELFF.